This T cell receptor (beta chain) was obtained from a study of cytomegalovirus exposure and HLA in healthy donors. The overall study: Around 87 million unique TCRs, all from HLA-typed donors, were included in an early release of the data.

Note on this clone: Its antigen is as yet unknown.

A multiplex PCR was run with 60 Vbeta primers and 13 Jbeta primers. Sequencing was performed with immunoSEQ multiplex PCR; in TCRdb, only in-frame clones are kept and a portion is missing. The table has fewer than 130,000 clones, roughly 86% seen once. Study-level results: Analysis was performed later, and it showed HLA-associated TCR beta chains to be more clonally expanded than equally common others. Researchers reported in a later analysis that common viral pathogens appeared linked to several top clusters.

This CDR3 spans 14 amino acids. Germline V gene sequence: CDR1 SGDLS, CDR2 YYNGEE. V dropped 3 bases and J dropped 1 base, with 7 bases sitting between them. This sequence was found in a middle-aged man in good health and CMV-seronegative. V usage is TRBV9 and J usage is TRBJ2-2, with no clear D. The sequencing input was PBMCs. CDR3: CASSGAMNTGELFF. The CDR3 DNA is TGTGCCAGCAGCGGAGCCATGAACACCGGGGAGCTGTTTTTT.